Below are 25 T cell receptor gamma chains sequenced from a single sample in a study of Vδ1+ human thymocytes. The template was reverse-transcribed extracted RNA. Multiplex PCR used pooled V-gene forward primers and a constant-region reverse primer to amplify CDR3s. TCRdb re-identified clones in the multiplex PCR reads via CATT. Altogether around 30,000 gamma-chain clones are present, about a fifth being singletons, with the ten largest covering approximately 1.9%. Antigens of these TCRs are unknown. General study results and limits: Highly polyclonal TRG and TRD repertoires with Gaussian CDR3 length distributions appeared in thymus.

Sequenced material: Vdelta1+ gamma-delta thymocytes from the thymus. Subset described: FACS-sorted CD3+ TCRalphabeta- TCRVdelta1+ TCRVdelta2- thymocytes. The receptor source for this set is a boy in the first two years of life who had congenital heart surgery.

Worth noting for this clone: A much larger clone is a single base away; this may be a read error. Other DNA sequences in the same sample also yield this CDR3. The chain recombines TRGV5 with TRGJ1 or TRGJ2. The V gene end was trimmed by 0 bases and the J gene end by 8 bases; junction bases not matched to a gene: 4. Germline V gene sequence: CDR1 VINAFY, CDR2 YDVSNSKD. CDR3 length: 12 residues. CDR3 nucleotides: TGTGCCACCTGGGACAGGCGTCATAAGAAACTCTTT. This translates into CATWDRRHKKLF.

V usage is TRGV2 and J usage is TRGJP2. CDR1 is EGSNGY and CDR2 is YDSYNSKV in the germline V gene. The junction had 2 bases not matched to a gene; V was cut back by 0 bases and J by 4 bases. The CDR3 totals 14 residues. CDR3 sequence reads: CATWDGASDWIKTF. CDR3 nucleotides: TGTGCCACCTGGGACGGGGCTAGTGATTGGATCAAGACGTTT.

This clone has just a few counts. A clone one base away is much larger, so this may be a read error. Additional DNA sequences in this sample encode the identical CDR3. The chain is built from TRGV4 and TRGJ1 or TRGJ2. The CDR3 is 14 residues long. Germline assignment: CDR1 EGSTGY and CDR2 YDSYTSSV. J gave up 3 bases and V 0 bases, and 5 bases lay outside the gene matches. Here the CDR3 reads CATWDGPIYYKKLF. CDR3 bases: TGTGCCACCTGGGATGGGCCGATTTATTATAAGAAACTCTTT.

This clone was counted between two and nine times. The chain joins TRGV3 to TRGJ1 or TRGJ2. CDR3 length: 11 residues. Per the germline V gene, CDR1 is VTNTFY and CDR2 is YDVSTARD (reference sequence). The trim removed 0 bases at V and 11 bases at J, leaving 4 bases unmatched. CDR3 bases: TGTGCCACCTGGGACAGGCAACAGAAACTCTTT. It codes for CATWDRQQKLF.

The rearrangement joins TRGV5 to TRGJP1. There are 14 residues in the CDR3. Germline assignment: CDR1 VINAFY and CDR2 YDVSNSKD. The J segment lost 0 bases and the V segment lost 5 bases, leaving 3 bases of the junction unmatched. CDR3 protein: CATWAHTTGWFKIF. The DNA for the CDR3 is TGTGCCACCTGGGCACATACCACTGGTTGGTTCAAGATATTT.

The rearrangement joins TRGV9 to TRGJ1 or TRGJ2. The CDR3 spans 12 residues. V shed 0 bases, J shed 10 bases, and the junction held 6 bases outside the gene matches. Germline lookup yields CDR1 GITISATS and CDR2 ISYDGTV (reference sequence). The chain's CDR3 is CALWEVRWKKLF. The CDR3 DNA reads as TGTGCCTTGTGGGAGGTGCGATGGAAGAAACTCTTT.

This clone came up a few times. The protein in TCRdb stems from a much larger clone and differs at residue 4 from this DNA's translation, likely a read error; here the protein is translated from the DNA. The V gene is TRGV9, the J gene TRGJ1 or TRGJ2. V lost 8 bases to trimming and J lost 3 bases; unmatched junction nucleotides: 4. The CDR3 length is 11 residues. The germline V gene encodes CDR1 GITISATS and CDR2 ISYDGTV (reference sequence). CDR3 sequence (DNA): TGTGCCTTGTTGGGTTATTATAAGAAACTCTTT. It encodes CALLGYYKKLF.

This clone turned up a few times. The chain combines TRGV4 with TRGJ1 or TRGJ2. The CDR3 extends over 12 amino acids. CDR1 EGSTGY and CDR2 YDSYTSSV come from the germline V gene. The V and J ends lost 0 bases and 12 bases, in that order; junction bases with no gene match: 8. The CDR3 DNA is TGTGCCACCTGGGATGGGCCTTTTAGGAAACTCTTT. It translates to CATWDGPFRKLF.

This clone is labeled medium-sized. The sample holds other DNA sequences that translate to the same CDR3. This chain joins TRGV5 and TRGJ1 or TRGJ2. This CDR3 has 13 amino acids. The V and J ends lost 0 bases and 7 bases, in that order; junction bases with no gene match: 6. The V gene's germline CDR1 is VINAFY and CDR2 YDVSNSKD. The CDR3 DNA reads as TGTGCCACCTGGGACAGGCTGGGCTATAAGAAACTCTTT. It translates to CATWDRLGYKKLF.

This clone was seen more than once but under ten times. V and J are TRGV9 and TRGJ1 or TRGJ2. Looked up from germline, CDR1 is GITISATS and CDR2 is ISYDGTV (reference sequence). The CDR3 has 13 amino acids. The ends lost 6 bases at V and 11 bases at J; junction bases unmatched: 16. CDR3 sequence (DNA): TGTGCCTTGTGGCCAGGTGGGGTTAGGGAGAAACTCTTT. Its translation: CALWPGGVREKLF.

This clone turned up a few times. One junction end disagrees with the germline gene, perhaps due to a read error. This specimen includes other DNA sequences encoding the same CDR3. This chain links TRGV9 with TRGJP2. CDR3 size: 15 residues. Germline V lookup: CDR1 GITISATS, CDR2 ISYDGTV (reference sequence). CDR3 bases: TGTGCCTTGTGGGAGCTTTATAGTAGTGATTGGATCAAGACATTT. It yields the protein CALWELYSSDWIKTF.

This clone was detected only a few times. The chain couples TRGV9 to TRGJ1 or TRGJ2. Germline CDR1 is GITISATS and CDR2 is ISYDGTV (reference sequence). CDR3 length equals 13 residues. With V trimmed by 3 bases and J by 2 bases, 4 bases remained unmatched. This CDR3 is CALWELYYYKKLF. The CDR3 DNA is TGTGCCTTGTGGGAGCTCTATTATTATAAGAAACTCTTT.

This clone was seen a few times. The chain has TRGV4 and TRGJ1 or TRGJ2. V trimming: 2 bases; J trimming: 7 bases; junction bases outside the gene matches: 8. CDR3 length: 13 residues. Germline V gene data show CDR1 as EGSTGY and CDR2 as YDSYTSSV. The CDR3 DNA reads TGTGCCACCTGGGATGAGTGGAAGTATAAGAAACTCTTT. Translating gives CATWDEWKYKKLF.

This clone has a handful of counts. The same CDR3 arises from other DNA sequences in this sample as well. V is TRGV4 and J is TRGJP2. Germline V lookup: CDR1 EGSTGY, CDR2 YDSYTSSV. This CDR3 comprises 15 residues. V was clipped by 0 bases and J by 2 bases; unmatched bases: 3. CDR3 nucleotide sequence: TGTGCCACCTGGGATGGGCTGAGTAGTGATTGGATCAAGACGTTT. Translated, it gives CATWDGLSSDWIKTF.

The J gene is TRGJ1 or TRGJ2, the V gene TRGV3. The CDR3 runs to 15 residues. Trimming cost V 1 base and J 6 bases; bases outside gene matches: 12. Germline-derived CDR1 and CDR2 are VTNTFY and YDVSTARD (reference sequence). The CDR3 nucleotides are TGTGCCACCTGGGACAGTTGGGGGGAACTTTATAAGAAACTCTTT. It codes for CATWDSWGELYKKLF.

The J gene is TRGJP1, the V gene TRGV8. V shed 0 bases and J 2 bases; nucleotides not matched to a gene: 3. The CDR3 extends over 15 amino acids. The germline V gene has CDR1 VENAVY and CDR2 YDSYNSRV. CDR3 sequence reads: CATWDRATTGWFKIF. CDR3 in DNA: TGTGCCACCTGGGATAGGGCAACCACTGGTTGGTTCAAGATATTT.

This clone was recorded a few times. The V call is TRGV9, the J call TRGJ1 or TRGJ2. With 6 bases clipped from V and 12 bases from J, the junction kept 11 bases outside the gene matches. Germline V lookup: CDR1 GITISATS, CDR2 ISYDGTV (reference sequence). The CDR3 covers 11 residues. The CDR3 reads CALWSAGGKLF. The CDR3 bases are TGTGCCTTGTGGTCCGCGGGGGGGAAACTCTTT.

This clone came up a few times. Different DNA sequences within this sample yield the same CDR3. The chain uses TRGV3 and TRGJ1 or TRGJ2. V lost 0 bases to trimming and J lost 10 bases; unmatched junction nucleotides: 6. Germline-derived CDR1 and CDR2 are VTNTFY and YDVSTARD (reference sequence). There are 12 residues in the CDR3. DNA of the CDR3: TGTGCCACCTGGGACAGGCCAGGGAAGAAACTCTTT. This translates into CATWDRPGKKLF.

About this clone itself: Within the sample, other DNA sequences also encode this same CDR3. The chain carries TRGV4 and TRGJ1 or TRGJ2. Per germline, CDR1 EGSTGY and CDR2 YDSYTSSV. With V trimmed by 0 bases and J by 4 bases, 6 bases remained unmatched. There are 14 residues in the CDR3. The CDR3 nucleotides read TGTGCCACCTGGGATGGGCCCTCCTATTATAAGAAACTCTTT. This translates into CATWDGPSYYKKLF.

The count of this clone is one. V and J are TRGV3 and TRGJ1 or TRGJ2. There are 15 residues in the CDR3. Germline lookup yields CDR1 VTNTFY and CDR2 YDVSTARD (reference sequence). Losses at the gene ends were 2 bases for V and 2 bases for J; bases not matched to a gene: 9. In nucleotides, the CDR3 is TGTGCCACCTGGGACACTAATGCGGATTATTATAAGAAACTCTTT. Protein product: CATWDTNADYYKKLF.

A note on this clone: The sample contains more than one DNA sequence encoding this CDR3. The chain links TRGV4 to TRGJP1. Unmatched junction bases numbered 3, after V lost 5 bases and J lost 0 bases. This CDR3 comprises 14 residues. Germline V gives CDR1 EGSTGY, CDR2 YDSYTSSV. The CDR3 loop reads CATWVYTTGWFKIF. DNA of the CDR3: TGTGCCACCTGGGTCTATACCACTGGTTGGTTCAAGATATTT.

V and J are TRGV9 and TRGJ1 or TRGJ2. From germline, CDR1 is GITISATS and CDR2 ISYDGTV (reference sequence). Trimming removed 3 bases from V and 5 bases from J; junction bases left unmatched: 4. The CDR3 is 12 amino acids. The CDR3 sequence is CALWEYNYKKLF. CDR3 DNA: TGTGCCTTGTGGGAGTATAATTATAAGAAACTCTTT.

About this clone: At one end the junction does not follow the germline gene, possibly because of a read error. Other DNA sequences in the sample encode the same CDR3. The V gene is TRGV9, the J gene TRGJP1. The V gene's germline CDR1 is GITISATS and CDR2 ISYDGTV (reference sequence). The length of the CDR3 is 14 residues. The CDR3 sequence is CALWVLTTGWFKIF. In nucleotides, the CDR3 is TGTGCCTTATGGGTTTTAACCACTGGTTGGTTCAAGATATTT.

V and J are TRGV8 and TRGJ1 or TRGJ2. Germline assignment: CDR1 VENAVY and CDR2 YDSYNSRV. This CDR3 spans 11 amino acids. V gave up 1 base and J gave up 10 bases; unmatched junction bases: 4. CDR3 loop: CATWDRLKKLF. CDR3 in DNA: TGTGCCACCTGGGATAGACTGAAGAAACTCTTT.

This clone occurred a few times. The rearrangement joins TRGV4 to TRGJP2. V dropped 0 bases and J dropped 11; count of bases not matched to a gene: 3. Per the germline V gene, CDR1 is EGSTGY and CDR2 is YDSYTSSV. This CDR3 is built from 12 residues. CDR3 loop: CATWDGRWIKTF. Here the CDR3 DNA reads TGTGCCACCTGGGATGGGAGGTGGATCAAGACGTTT.